This T cell receptor (beta chain) came from a study of blood T cells in healthy people across ages (dated by TCRdb to about 2015). Study-wide context: In model experiments, template switching captured about one uniquely barcoded TCR beta cDNA molecule for every two T cells. Four age groups were formed from the donors: young (average approximately 15 years), middle-aged (just under 40), aged (around 62) and long-lived (about 80). Age-related changes in TCR beta repertoire diversity were measured in the study by deep sequencing normalized with unique cDNA molecular identifiers. To avoid experimental bias, donors of different ages were distributed randomly across sequencing lanes. For two donors (one aged 18 to 29 and one aged 80 or older), the study analyzed two additional independent replicas of 1 million unique cDNA reads from the same blood draw.

The investigation overall reported the following: Observed TCR beta diversity per million T cells fell roughly linearly with age, and a significant reduction was already apparent by age around 40. Estimates of total diversity from one million sequenced T cells were regarded as lower bounds and underestimates. There was a strong correlation between observed TCR beta diversity and the percentage of naive T cells measured by flow cytometry. The CMV infection status of donors was not known, potentially confounding age-related changes in expanded clonotypes. Because profiling used bulk unsorted PBMCs, naive and antigen-experienced compartments could not be compared conclusively. Compared with the aged group, the long-lived group had more naive CD4+ T cells, fewer expanded clones and increased TCR diversity, a pattern suggesting age selection.

The CDR3 numbers 16 residues from cysteine through phenylalanine. Left in the record is the CDR3 DNA by itself, 48 bases read in frame from the first base. Trimming at the junction amounts to 6 bases on V and 2 bases on J, and the germline ends lie 19 bases apart. Systemically healthy Caucasian individuals from Russia, some 38 in total and aged about 6 to 100 years, were included as donors. Each donor gave 9 to 10 milliliters of peripheral blood, collected into EDTA-treated Vacutainer tubes. PBMCs were isolated by Ficoll-Paque density-gradient centrifugation, with at least 6 million obtained per sample. Total RNA was extracted from PBMCs with Trizol reagent, with at least 5 micrograms obtained per sample. The percentages of naive CD45RAhigh/CD27high T cells were determined by flow cytometry on a PBMC aliquot from every donor. The library was obtained by 5' RACE. These reads were obtained on an Illumina HiSeq 2500. The second PCR ran for about 6 to 12 cycles and used a J-beta primer mix along with a sample-barcoded 5' primer. A template-switch 5' adaptor carrying 12 random nucleotides introduced a unique molecular identifier onto each TCR beta cDNA molecule. At least 2.5 million CDR3-containing paired-end reads were obtained from each sample. First-strand cDNA was synthesized from all RNA with the Mint cDNA synthesis kit, primed by a TRBC-specific oligonucleotide. All cDNA was treated with uracil-DNA glycosylase and then went through a first 18-cycle PCR with the universal primers M1SS and BC2_uni_R. As for the authors' bioinformatics: For normalization, 1 million high-quality reads were randomly selected from each sample, with every read carrying a distinct molecular identifier. Reads with shared molecular identifiers were discarded instead of being binned into consensus sequences. CDR3 identification, clonotype clustering and error correction used MiTCR with a Q25 quality threshold and the strictest error-elimination algorithm. A nonparametric unseen species model with Euler transformation was used to estimate lower-bound total TCR beta diversity. TCRdb reprocessed the public reads (quality trimming at Q25 with fastp, clone calling with MiXCR) and kept in-frame beta chains. Every CDR3 protein is listed once, alongside the most common genes and DNA of its rows. These V and J calls derive from TCRdb rather than the authors' analysis. The sample table contains 600,000 to 650,000 distinct CDR3 sequences; only one count was recorded for about 53% of them. Jointly, the top ten make up 35% to 40% of the sample.

Regarding this clonotype: This receptor's antigen is unknown. Base qualities are missing; no much larger clone stands one base away.

The clonotype comes from a man between 60 and 70 years old in good health. The V gene is TRBV12-3 or TRBV12-4 and the J gene is TRBJ1-1, and the D gene may be TRBD1, 5 bases matching. Sequencing was performed on blood. The sequence in DNA is TGTGCCAGCAGCCGACCGAGGGGCACGCAAAACACTGAAGCTTTCTTT. It codes for CASSRPRGTQNTEAFF.